Listed below are T cell receptor beta chains from one sample, sequenced in a study of cytomegalovirus exposure and HLA in healthy donors. TCRdb's copy holds only in-frame clones and misses some; the assay was immunoSEQ multiplex PCR. The profile shows under 200,000 clones, about 80% of them singletons. The source material was PBMCs. All receptors come from a woman between 45 and 65 years old in good health and CMV-seronegative. Each CDR3 is given with its conserved first and last residue. The order of the fields is J gene, V gene, D gene, clone size, CDR3 protein, CDR3 DNA. The D gene is left open where the match is weak. Size is omitted from some rows. Given values are once, few, many or a class for expanded clones.

>TRBJ1-2|TRBV7-2|-|-
CASSLSGGPNYGYTF
TGTGCCAGCAGCCTCAGCGGGGGCCCTAACTATGGCTACACCTTC
>TRBJ2-5|TRBV29-1|TRBD1|-
CSAGTGSGQETQYF
TGCAGCGCGGGGACAGGGTCGGGCCAAGAGACCCAGTACTTC
>TRBJ1-5|TRBV19|TRBD1|-
CASSGGQGAQPQHF
TGTGCCAGTAGTGGGGGACAGGGGGCACAGCCCCAGCATTTT
>TRBJ1-6|TRBV27|TRBD1|-
CASSFDRVWNSPLHF
TGTGCCAGCAGTTTCGACAGGGTTTGGAATTCACCCCTCCACTTT
>TRBJ1-2|TRBV11-2|TRBD1|-
CASSPVRQGVSGYTF
TGTGCCAGCAGCCCCGTCCGACAGGGGGTTAGTGGCTACACCTTC
>TRBJ2-2|TRBV5-8|-|-
CASSFNRRTGELFF
TGTGCCAGCAGCTTTAACAGACGCACCGGGGAGCTGTTTTTT
>TRBJ1-1|TRBV30|TRBD1|-
CAWSLRQGAWTEAFF
TGTGCCTGGAGCCTAAGACAGGGGGCTTGGACTGAAGCTTTCTTT
>TRBJ1-5|TRBV27|-|-
CASRLANNQPQHF
TGTGCCAGCAGACTAGCTAACAATCAGCCCCAGCATTTT
>TRBJ1-1|TRBV28|TRBD1|few
CASSWDSLLNTEAFF
TGTGCCAGCAGTTGGGACAGTCTACTGAACACTGAAGCTTTCTTT
>TRBJ2-7|TRBV27|-|-
CASSFSWGVHEQYF
TGTGCCAGCAGTTTTTCTTGGGGAGTCCACGAGCAGTACTTC
>TRBJ2-7|TRBV15|-|-
CATRSDSHEQYF
TGTGCCACCCGGTCCGATAGCCACGAGCAGTACTTC
>TRBJ2-3|TRBV6-4|TRBD2|-
CASSAGTSGADTQYF
TGTGCCAGCAGTGCCGGGACTAGCGGAGCAGATACGCAGTATTTT
>TRBJ1-2|TRBV5-1|-|-
CASSLEGESMRYTF
TGCGCCAGCAGCTTGGAAGGGGAATCGATGCGCTACACCTTC
>TRBJ2-5|TRBV29-1|-|-
CSVLREETQYF
TGCAGCGTTTTGAGGGAGGAGACCCAGTACTTC
>TRBJ2-1|TRBV10-3|-|-
CAISEGTGSYNEQFF
TGTGCCATCAGTGAGGGGACTGGCTCCTACAATGAGCAGTTCTTC
>TRBJ2-7|TRBV7-2|TRBD2|once
CASSLVLGGYEQYF
TGTGCCAGCAGCTTAGTCTTGGGGGGGTACGAGCAGTACTTC
>TRBJ2-5|TRBV2|-|-
CATHHGEKETQYF
TGTGCCACCCACCACGGGGAAAAAGAGACCCAGTACTTC
>TRBJ1-6|TRBV5-1|TRBD1|-
CASRERGQNSPLHF
TGCGCCAGCAGGGAAAGGGGGCAGAATTCACCCCTCCACTTT
>TRBJ2-4|TRBV18|TRBD1|-
CASSPQQGLGDIQYF
TGTGCCAGCTCACCACAACAGGGGCTAGGGGACATTCAGTACTTC
>TRBJ2-7|TRBV11-2|-|-
CASSRGSGRYEQYF
TGTGCCAGCAGCCGAGGGTCAGGCAGATACGAGCAGTACTTC
>TRBJ2-5|TRBV5-1|TRBD1|-
CASRPTTGTVRETQYF
TGCGCCAGCAGACCAACGACGGGGACAGTCCGGGAGACCCAGTACTTC
>TRBJ1-2|TRBV2|TRBD1|-
CASRTTGGVGYTF
TGTGCCAGCAGGACGACAGGGGGCGTTGGCTACACCTTC
>TRBJ2-5|TRBV18|TRBD1|-
CASSPPGQGGETQYF
TGTGCCAGCTCACCTCCAGGACAGGGAGGAGAGACCCAGTACTTC
>TRBJ2-2|TRBV28|-|-
CASTPPGLRHTGELFF
TGTGCCAGCACCCCCCCGGGGTTAAGGCACACCGGGGAGCTGTTTTTT
>TRBJ2-7|TRBV27|-|few
CASSLSSTVPQYEQYF
TGTGCCAGCAGTTTATCGTCGACAGTCCCCCAATACGAGCAGTACTTC
>TRBJ2-2|TRBV19|TRBD2|-
CASSRRLAPNTGELFF
TGTGCCAGTAGTAGGAGACTAGCGCCGAACACCGGGGAGCTGTTTTTT
>TRBJ1-1|TRBV5-1|TRBD1|once
CASSGDRSNTEAFF
TGCGCCAGCAGCGGGGACAGATCGAACACTGAAGCTTTCTTT
>TRBJ2-1|TRBV1|-|-
CTSSQGGQGFGEQFF
TGCACCAGCAGCCAAGGGGGACAGGGGTTTGGTGAGCAGTTCTTC
>TRBJ2-1|TRBV9|TRBD1|-
CASSAGQGAANEQFF
TGTGCCAGCAGCGCCGGACAGGGGGCGGCCAATGAGCAGTTCTTC
>TRBJ2-5|TRBV29-1|-|-
CSVDDGRWLETQYF
TGCAGCGTTGATGACGGGAGATGGTTAGAGACCCAGTACTTC
>TRBJ1-4|TRBV19|-|-
CASSIGGPTNEKLFF
TGTGCCAGTAGTATAGGAGGGCCAACTAATGAAAAACTGTTTTTT
>TRBJ2-7|TRBV27|-|-
CASSLVFTGEQYF
TGTGCCAGCAGTTTAGTGTTCACCGGCGAGCAGTACTTC
>TRBJ2-7|TRBV7-9|TRBD2|few
CASSSGLAEPGEQYF
TGTGCCAGCAGCTCCGGACTAGCGGAACCGGGGGAGCAGTACTTC
>TRBJ2-7|TRBV9|TRBD1|once
CASSVKAGGSYEQYF
TGTGCCAGCAGCGTAAAGGCAGGGGGCTCCTACGAGCAGTACTTC
>TRBJ2-7|TRBV5-1|-|-
CASSLQPGASGEQYF
TGCGCCAGCAGCTTGCAACCGGGAGCATCGGGGGAGCAGTACTTC
>TRBJ2-3|TRBV2|TRBD1|-
CASSGRDRPTDTQYF
TGTGCCAGCAGTGGCCGGGACAGACCCACAGATACGCAGTATTTT
>TRBJ2-2|TRBV2|TRBD1|-
CASRDRALFF
TGTGCCAGCAGGGACAGGGCGTTGTTTTTT
>TRBJ2-1|TRBV6-5|TRBD1|-
CASSSSGQGARNEQFF
TGTGCCAGCAGTTCCTCGGGACAGGGGGCGAGGAATGAGCAGTTCTTC
>TRBJ2-5|TRBV9|TRBD2|-
CASSPQTTSGGAGETQYF
TGTGCCAGCAGCCCCCAAACAACTAGCGGGGGGGCAGGGGAGACCCAGTACTTC
>TRBJ2-2|TRBV4-1|-|-
CASSQEAVTGELFF
TGCGCCAGCAGCCAAGAGGCTGTCACCGGGGAGCTGTTTTTT
>TRBJ1-6|TRBV28|TRBD1|few
CASGQGLDNSPLHF
TGTGCCAGCGGACAGGGGTTGGATAATTCACCCCTCCACTTT
>TRBJ2-7|TRBV15|TRBD2|-
CATSREVAGVYEQYF
TGTGCCACCAGCAGAGAGGTAGCGGGAGTCTACGAGCAGTACTTC
>TRBJ2-7|TRBV18|-|-
CALHNPSFVSYEQYF
TGTGCGCTCCACAATCCATCTTTTGTATCCTACGAGCAGTACTTC
>TRBJ1-1|TRBV19|-|-
CASSLGADWRTEAFF
TGTGCCAGTAGCCTTGGGGCCGACTGGCGCACCGAAGCTTTCTTT